The present T cell receptor (beta chain) was sequenced within a study of cytomegalovirus exposure and HLA in healthy donors. Broader study findings: Cytomegalovirus association was listed for 170 or so TCR beta chains.

This CDR3 spans 15 amino acids. The V gene end was trimmed by 5 bases and the J gene end by 0 bases; junction bases not matched to a gene: 7. From germline, CDR1 is SGHTA and CDR2 FQGNSA. On this clone: The antigen is not known.

The PCR made use of 60 Vbeta and 13 Jbeta primers. TCRdb keeps only in-frame clones here, not all; method: immunoSEQ multiplex PCR. Of 180,000 or so clones in the sample, roughly 80% were seen once. The source material was PBMCs. The TCR sequence derives from a young woman in good health and CMV-seronegative. This chain uses TRBV7-2 with TRBJ2-7; 7 bases are shared with TRBD1. The CDR3: CASSLGTVFSYEQYF. CDR3 DNA sequence: TGTGCCAGCAGCCTAGGGACAGTCTTCTCCTACGAGCAGTACTTC.